These 15 T cell receptor beta chains share one sample of origin, sequenced in a study of identical twins. Using its own MiXCR run on the 5' RACE reads, TCRdb lists one record per CDR3 protein. The sample consists of around 290,000 distinct CDR3 sequences, roughly 10% of them appearing once. These same records also appear under a second study, on yellow fever vaccine responses in identical twins.

Material: CD8+ T cells sorted from blood. All receptors derive from a woman aged 18-29 years in good health.

The chain uses TRBV10-3 and TRBJ2-1; 8 positions agree with TRBD1. Losses at the gene ends were 2 bases for V and 9 bases for J; bases not matched to a gene: 6. This CDR3 contains 14 residues. Germline values: CDR1 ENHRY, CDR2 SYGVKD. DNA for the CDR3: TGTGCCATCAGTGAGGCAGGGGGCTCGGGTGAGCAGTTCTTC. Amino acid sequence: CAISEAGGSGEQFF.

The J gene is TRBJ2-7, the V gene TRBV5-6; TRBD2 matches at 15 bases. The CDR3 consists of 17 residues. Germline V gives CDR1 SGHDT, CDR2 YYEEEE. V lost 4 bases and J lost 6; bases outside the gene matches: 11. This chain's CDR3 is CASSHGTSGRLGREQYF. CDR3 DNA: TGTGCCAGCAGCCACGGGACTAGCGGGAGGCTGGGACGCGAGCAGTACTTC.

This clonotype was detected only a few times. This chain links TRBV9 with TRBJ2-7, with 9 bases lining up with TRBD2. Germline CDR1 is SGDLS and CDR2 is YYNGEE. V lost 4 bases, J lost 7 bases, and 6 bases stayed unmatched. The CDR3 sequence is 13 residues long. CDR3 loop: CASSRTSAGEQYF. DNA for the CDR3: TGTGCCAGCAGCCGGACTAGCGCAGGGGAGCAGTACTTC. The full variable domain, in which reference TRBV9 and TRBJ2-7 provide the parts outside the CDR3, is DSGVTQTPKHLITATGQRVTLRCSPRSGDLSVYWYQQSLDQGLQFLIQYYNGEERAKGNILERFSAQQFPDLHSELNLSSLELGDSALYFCASSRTSAGEQYFGPGTRLTVT.

In this sample, this clonotype turned up a few times. V is TRBV7-9 and J is TRBJ2-5; no clear D gene. In germline, CDR1 is SEHNR, CDR2 FQNEAQ (reference sequence). This CDR3 region has 15 residues. The ends were cut back, 5 bases at V and 3 bases at J, with 16 bases in the middle. CDR3 residues: CASSPAPRAKETQYF. CDR3 bases: TGTGCCAGCAGCCCAGCCCCAAGGGCTAAAGAGACCCAGTACTTC.

The sample holds a few counts of this clonotype. The chain joins TRBV10-3 to TRBJ2-1; 10 bases agree with TRBD2. CDR1 ENHRY and CDR2 SYGVKD come from the germline V gene. The trim removed 6 bases at V and 8 bases at J, leaving 7 bases unmatched. This CDR3 is built from 14 residues. The DNA of the CDR3 is TGTGCCATCAGGGTAGCGGGAGGTACCGATGAGCAGTTCTTC. Amino acid sequence: CAIRVAGGTDEQFF.

The rearrangement uses TRBV27 and TRBJ2-7; 8 bases agree with TRBD2. V dropped 8 bases and J dropped 5; count of bases not matched to a gene: 11. This CDR3 is built from 14 residues. The germline V gene encodes CDR1 MNHEY and CDR2 SMNVEV (reference sequence). The CDR3 sequence is CASRPGLGFNEQYF. The CDR3 DNA reads TGTGCCAGCCGCCCGGGACTAGGATTCAACGAGCAGTACTTC.

This clonotype showed up many times. CDR3 sequence: CASSLLRYYSYEQYF. The CDR3 coding sequence is TGTGCCAGCAGCTTGCTCCGCTACTACTCCTACGAGCAGTACTTC. The J gene is TRBJ2-7, the V gene TRBV5-6; D is unclear. Germline values: CDR1 SGHDT, CDR2 YYEEEE. Trimming removed 1 base from V and 0 bases from J, with 11 bases in between. The CDR3 has 15 residues.

This clonotype was recorded many times. The gene calls are TRBV4-2 and TRBJ2-4; 10 nucleotides line up with TRBD1. V lost 6 bases and J lost 0; bases outside the gene matches: 5. Germline-derived CDR1 and CDR2 are LGHNA and YNFKEQ. The CDR3 has 16 amino acids. In nucleotides, the CDR3 is TGTGCCAGCAGTACCCGGGACAGGGGAGCCAAAAACATTCAGTACTTC. It encodes CASSTRDRGAKNIQYF.

The chain uses TRBV12-3 or TRBV12-4 and TRBJ2-5; unclear D gene. V lost 7 bases and J lost 1, with 16 bases in between. This CDR3 has 15 residues. As DNA, the CDR3 is TGTGCCAGCACCCGCTTCGACTCCCCCCAAGAGACCCAGTACTTC. The encoded protein is CASTRFDSPQETQYF.

This clonotype was counted between two and nine times. V gene TRBV20-1 combines with J gene TRBJ2-7; possible D gene TRBD1, 5 bases. CDR1 is DFQATT, CDR2 SNEGSKA, per germline (reference sequence). CDR3 size: 16 residues. The V end lost 0 bases, the J end lost 2 bases, and 17 bases lay between the germline ends. The CDR3 DNA sequence: TGCAGTGCTAGAGAGTTTGAGGCAGGGCTAACCTACGAGCAGTACTTC. Translation gives CSAREFEAGLTYEQYF.

This clonotype occurred many times. This chain joins TRBV29-1 and TRBJ2-2; a weak D match, TRBD1 (6 bases). The germline gives CDR1 SQVTM, CDR2 ANQGSEA. The CDR3 length is 15 residues. The ends were cut back, 3 bases at V and 5 bases at J, with 16 bases in the middle. CDR3: CSVDLVQGLTGELFF. The CDR3 nucleotides read TGCAGCGTTGATTTGGTTCAGGGGCTTACCGGGGAGCTGTTTTTT.

Ten or more counts support this clonotype. For the CDR3, the DNA is TGTGCCAGCAGCTTAGGTGGTTTTCCCTACAATGAGCAGTTCTTC. It yields the protein CASSLGGFPYNEQFF. The rearrangement uses TRBV7-9 and TRBJ2-1; D unresolved. Germline V CDR1 and CDR2: SEHNR, FQNEAQ (reference sequence). The CDR3 covers 15 residues. Between the trimmed V and J ends, which lost 1 base and 2 bases, there was a span of 9 bases.

The chain recombines TRBV2 with TRBJ2-1; D remains unclear. The CDR3 extends over 16 amino acids. With 4 bases removed from V and 0 bases from J, the gap between germline ends came to 13 bases. Per germline, CDR1 SNHLY and CDR2 FYNNEI. In DNA, the CDR3 is TGTGCCAGCAGTGCCCTTGACAAACCCTCCTACAATGAGCAGTTCTTC. Translating gives CASSALDKPSYNEQFF.

CDR3 in amino acids: CSARDSATSEETQYF. CDR3 DNA: TGCAGTGCTAGAGATTCCGCTACTAGCGAAGAGACCCAGTACTTC. The chain has TRBV20-1 and TRBJ2-5, with TRBD2 matching over 7 bases. Germline trimming cut 0 bases from V and 3 bases from J; bases unmatched to any gene: 7. CDR1 DFQATT and CDR2 SNEGSKA come from the germline V gene (reference sequence). This CDR3 has 15 residues.

This rearrangement joins TRBV18 to TRBJ2-3; 7 bases map to TRBD1. CDR3 length: 17 amino acids. J lost 3 bases, V lost 4 bases, and 13 bases had no gene match. CDR1 and CDR2 (germline): KGHSH, LQKENI. Written as DNA, the CDR3 is TGTGCCAGCTCACACACACGAGACAGGGTTGAGACAGATACGCAGTATTTT. Protein sequence: CASSHTRDRVETDTQYF.